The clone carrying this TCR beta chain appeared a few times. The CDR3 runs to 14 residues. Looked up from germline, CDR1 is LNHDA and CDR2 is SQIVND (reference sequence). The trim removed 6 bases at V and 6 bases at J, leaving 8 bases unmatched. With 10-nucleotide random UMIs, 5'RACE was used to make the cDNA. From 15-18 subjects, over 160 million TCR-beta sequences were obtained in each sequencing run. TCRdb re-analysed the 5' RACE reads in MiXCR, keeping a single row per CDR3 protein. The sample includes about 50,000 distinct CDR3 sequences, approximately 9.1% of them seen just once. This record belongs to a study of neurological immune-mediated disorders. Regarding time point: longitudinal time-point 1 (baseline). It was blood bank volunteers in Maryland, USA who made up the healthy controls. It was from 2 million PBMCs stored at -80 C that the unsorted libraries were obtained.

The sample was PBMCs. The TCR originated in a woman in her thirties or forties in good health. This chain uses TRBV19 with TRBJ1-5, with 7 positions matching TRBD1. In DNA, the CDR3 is TGTGCCAGTAGCCTACAGGGGCCAACTCAGCCCCAGCATTTT. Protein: CASSLQGPTQPQHF.